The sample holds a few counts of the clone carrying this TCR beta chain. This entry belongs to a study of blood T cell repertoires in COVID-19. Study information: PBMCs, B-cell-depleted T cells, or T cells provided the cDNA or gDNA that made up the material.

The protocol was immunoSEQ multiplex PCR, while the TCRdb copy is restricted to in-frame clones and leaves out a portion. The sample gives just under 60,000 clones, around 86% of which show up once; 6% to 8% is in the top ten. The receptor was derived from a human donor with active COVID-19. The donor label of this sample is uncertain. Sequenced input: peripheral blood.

In nucleotides, the CDR3 is TGTGCCAGCCCTGGTTGGGGACAGTTAAACACCGGGGAGCTGTTTTTT. Amino acids: CASPGWGQLNTGELFF. The chain links TRBV7-9 to TRBJ2-2, with TRBD1 matching 7 bases. The CDR3 contains 16 residues. With V trimmed by 8 bases and J by 2 bases, 11 bases remained unmatched. CDR1 is SEHNR, CDR2 FQNEAQ, per germline (reference sequence). Full variable domain (remainder filled in from reference TRBV7-9 and TRBJ2-2): DTGVSQNPRHKITKRGQNVTFRCDPISEHNRLYWYRQTLGQGPEFLTYFQNEAQLEKSRLLSDRFSAERPKGSFSTLEIQRTEQGDSAMYLCASPGWGQLNTGELFFGEGSRLTVL.